This T cell receptor beta chain was sequenced in a study of blood T cell repertoires in COVID-19. Study summary: From the United States, Italy and Spain came samples of acute and convalescent COVID-19. Nucleic acid was either cDNA or gDNA, and it came from T cells, B-cell-depleted T cells, or PBMCs.

In the original analysis: Amplified reference gene primers provided the basis for estimating nucleated cell counts. Profiling relied on immunoSEQ multiplex PCR, and the TCRdb table lists in-frame clones only, not all of them. V, J and clone size are taken as reported in that table, and D and trimming were inferred from the DNA itself. The sample includes about 240,000 clones, around 80% of them seen just once. Germline V gives CDR1 SGHTA, CDR2 FQGNSA. There are 15 residues in the CDR3. Trimming removed 4 bases from V and 4 bases from J; junction bases left unmatched: 7. Sequencing used peripheral blood. The sequence was collected from a woman under 30 with acute or convalescent COVID-19. The genes are TRBV7-2 and TRBJ1-5; 7 bases are a match to TRBD1. The CDR3 sequence: CASSSAGTENQPQHF. The CDR3 region has the DNA TGTGCCAGCAGCTCCGCCGGGACAGAGAATCAGCCCCAGCATTTT.